The 2 T cell receptor beta chains presented below share a single source sample, sequenced in a study of T cells after posttransplantation cyclophosphamide. The protocol was immunoSEQ multiplex PCR, while the TCRdb copy is restricted to in-frame clones and leaves out a portion. This table holds approximately 9,300 clones, roughly 90% found once. Methotrexate plus calcineurin inhibitor accompanied controls' myeloablative marrow transplants; sampling was 1 year later. Sequenced material: PBMCs, taken around 440 days after allogeneic stem cell transplant with calcineurin inhibitor and methotrexate. The source of these receptors is a male patient between 45 and 59 years old who received an allogeneic stem cell transplant from an unrelated donor, was CMV-positive, and had chronic GVHD only. Some T cells could come from the graft donor.

The chain combines TRBV2 with TRBJ2-7; 7 bases agree with TRBD1. Germline V CDR1 and CDR2: SNHLY, FYNNEI. V shed 6 bases, J shed 3 bases, and the junction held 11 bases outside the gene matches. The CDR3 consists of 15 residues. Here the CDR3 DNA reads TGTGCCAGCAGAACTTCACAGGGGCAGGGCTACGAGCAGTACTTC. This gives the protein CASRTSQGQGYEQYF. Complete variable domain (other parts from reference TRBV2 and TRBJ2-7): EPEVTQTPSHQVTQMGQEVILRCVPISNHLYFYWYRQILGQKVEFLVSFYNNEISEKSEIFDDQFSVERPDGSNFTLKIRSTKLEDSAMYFCASRTSQGQGYEQYFGPGTRLTVT.

The chain has TRBV29-1 and TRBJ2-2; D is possibly TRBD2 (5 bases). Germline loops: CDR1 SQVTM, CDR2 ANQGSEA. The CDR3 is 13 amino acids. Trimming left V 3 bases short and J 5 bases short, with 10 bases between. The CDR3 DNA sequence: TGCAGCGTTGAGGCGGGCCGAACCGGGGAGCTGTTTTTT. Protein product: CSVEAGRTGELFF.